These 14 T cell receptor beta chains originate from one sample sequenced in a study of blood T cell repertoires in COVID-19. Data came from immunoSEQ multiplex PCR; TCRdb stores just in-frame clones and leaves some out. This table has some 160,000 clones, approximately 90% appearing once. The sample was peripheral blood. These receptors all stem from a man aged 18 to 35 with COVID-19, enrolled during active disease.

This clone occurred once. The gene calls are TRBV14 and TRBJ2-1, with D maybe TRBD1 (6 bases). V lost 4 bases to trimming and J lost 0 bases, with 10 bases between them. CDR3 length: 15 amino acids. Per germline, CDR1 SGHDN and CDR2 FVKESK. CDR3 region: CASSRQESSYNEQFF. In nucleotides, the CDR3 is TGTGCCAGCAGCCGACAGGAGAGCTCCTACAATGAGCAGTTCTTC. The whole variable domain, filled in from reference TRBV14 and TRBJ2-1, reads EAGVTQFPSHSVIEKGQTVTLRCDPISGHDNLYWYRRVMGKEIKFLLHFVKESKQDESGMPNNRFLAERTGGTYSTLKVQPAELEDSGVYFCASSRQESSYNEQFFGPGTRLTVL.

The V gene is TRBV3-1 (or the pseudogene TRBV3-2), the J gene TRBJ2-1; 9 bases are shared with TRBD2. From germline, CDR1 is LGHDT and CDR2 YNNKEL (reference sequence). This CDR3 has 16 amino acids. After removal of 4 bases from V and 7 bases from J, the junction contained 11 bases not matched to a gene. This chain's CDR3 is CASSLSFASGINEQFF. CDR3 DNA: TGTGCCAGCAGCCTAAGTTTCGCTAGCGGGATAAATGAGCAGTTCTTC.

The chain couples TRBV7-9 to TRBJ2-7; 8 positions agree with TRBD1. The length of the CDR3 is 12 residues. V lost 5 bases to trimming and J lost 7 bases; unmatched junction nucleotides: 4. CDR1 SEHNR and CDR2 FQNEAQ come from the germline V gene (reference sequence). CDR3 sequence reads: CASSPWTGEQYF. The CDR3 nucleotides are TGTGCCAGCAGCCCCTGGACAGGGGAGCAGTACTTC. The complete variable domain, with remaining parts taken from reference TRBV7-9 and TRBJ2-7, reads DTGVSQNPRHKITKRGQNVTFRCDPISEHNRLYWYRQTLGQGPEFLTYFQNEAQLEKSRLLSDRFSAERPKGSFSTLEIQRTEQGDSAMYLCASSPWTGEQYFGPGTRLTVT.

As to this clone: Other nucleotide sequences in the sample specify the same CDR3. V usage is TRBV29-1 and J usage is TRBJ2-7; D possibly corresponds to TRBD2 (6 bases). Germline CDR1 and CDR2: SQVTM and ANQGSEA. The CDR3 contains 12 residues. The V gene lost 4 bases and the J gene lost 2 bases, with 9 bases spanning the gap. The CDR3 region has the DNA TGCAGCGTTGTTTGGGGGGCCTACGAGCAGTACTTC. It is translated as CSVVWGAYEQYF.

The V and J genes are TRBV6-5 and TRBJ2-7; D is possibly TRBD1 (7 bases). Between the trimmed V and J ends, which lost 2 bases and 6 bases, there was a span of 14 bases. Germline values: CDR1 MNHEY, CDR2 SVGAGI. This CDR3 region has 14 residues. The CDR3 DNA follows: TGTGCCAGCAGTTACGGCCAGGGGGGACCCGAGCAGTACTTC. Amino acid sequence: CASSYGQGGPEQYF.

V is TRBV11-2 and J is TRBJ2-6; D is perhaps TRBD1 (6 bases). Germline CDR1 SGHAT, CDR2 FQNNGV. Deletions cut 5 bases from V and 5 bases from J, with 16 bases between. The CDR3 runs to 16 residues. For the CDR3, the DNA is TGTGCCAGCAGCACATACACAGGGATTCGGGCCAACGTCCTGACTTTC. It encodes CASSTYTGIRANVLTF.

The chain carries TRBV6-1 and TRBJ1-2; D is perhaps TRBD1 (5 bases). The CDR3 sequence is 14 residues long. V was shortened by 1 base and J by 6 bases, with 12 bases between the two germline ends. Germline CDR1 and CDR2: MNHNS and SASEGT. CDR3 sequence (DNA): TGTGCCAGCAGTGAAGTCTTACCGGGGGATGGCTACACCTTC. Translating it yields CASSEVLPGDGYTF.

This chain joins TRBV5-5 and TRBJ2-7; the match to TRBD1 covers 8 bases. V trimming: 0 bases; J trimming: 4 bases; junction bases outside the gene matches: 3. CDR3 length: 14 residues. In germline, CDR1 is SGHKS, CDR2 YYEKEE (reference sequence). The CDR3: CASSLGQGPYEQYF. The DNA for the CDR3 is TGTGCCAGCAGCTTGGGACAGGGGCCTTACGAGCAGTACTTC.

The chain is built from TRBV10-2 and TRBJ2-7, with D possibly TRBD1 on 5 matching bases. This CDR3 contains 14 residues. The germline gives CDR1 WSHSY, CDR2 SAAADI. The V end lost 6 bases, the J end lost 6 bases, and 18 bases lay between the germline ends. CDR3 nucleotide sequence: TGCGCCAGCAGGGCCGCAGGGTTGGTACTCGAGCAGTACTTC. This encodes CASRAAGLVLEQYF.

This clone came up once. The chain has TRBV29-1 and TRBJ1-1; TRBD1 matches at 8 bases. Germline trimming cut 7 bases from V and 0 bases from J; bases unmatched to any gene: 4. This CDR3 region has 13 residues. From germline, CDR1 is SQVTM and CDR2 ANQGSEA. CDR3 amino acids: CSGGQGLNTEAFF. CDR3 sequence (DNA): TGCAGCGGCGGACAGGGTTTGAACACTGAAGCTTTCTTT.

The chain joins TRBV2 to TRBJ1-2; D unresolved. In germline, CDR1 is SNHLY, CDR2 FYNNEI. The length of the CDR3 is 12 residues. The V end lost 7 bases, the J end lost 2 bases, and 8 bases lay between the germline ends. CDR3 in amino acids: CASMGRNYGYTF. Written as DNA, the CDR3 is TGTGCCAGCATGGGCAGAAACTATGGCTACACCTTC.

This sequence joins TRBV9 and TRBJ1-3; unclear D gene. Trimming pared 8 bases from V and 4 bases from J, leaving 13 bases between. This CDR3 has 13 residues. Germline V gives CDR1 SGDLS, CDR2 YYNGEE. This chain's CDR3 is CARTDPGGNTIYF. CDR3 nucleotide sequence: TGTGCCAGGACGGATCCCGGGGGAAACACCATATATTTT.

A few counts support this clone. Compared with germline, one end of the junction differs, possibly owing to a read error. The V gene is TRBV19, the J gene TRBJ1-4, with 9 bases matching TRBD1. The germline CDR1 and CDR2 sequences are LNHDA and SQIVND (reference sequence). CDR3 length: 17 amino acids. Written as DNA, the CDR3 is TGTGCCAGTAGTGCGCGGACAGGGGTGGCAACTAATGAAAAACTGCTTTTT. This translates into CASSARTGVATNEKLLF. The full variable domain, in which reference TRBV19 and TRBJ1-4 provide the parts outside the CDR3, is DGGITQSPKYLFRKEGQNVTLSCEQNLNHDAMYWYRQDPGQGLRLIYYSQIVNDFQKGDIAEGYSVSREKKESFPLTVTSAQKNPTAFYLCASSARTGVATNEKLLFGSGTQLSVL.

This sequence joins TRBV10-3 and TRBJ2-1; 10 bases line up with TRBD2. CDR1 is ENHRY, CDR2 SYGVKD, per germline. Trimming at V came to 6 bases and at J to 8 bases, leaving 7 bases not matched to a gene. CDR3 size: 14 residues. The CDR3 sequence: CAIRLAGVGDEQFF. CDR3 DNA sequence: TGTGCCATCAGGCTAGCGGGAGTGGGCGATGAGCAGTTCTTC.